The 13 T cell receptor beta chains presented below share a single source sample, sequenced in a study of pediatric ulcerative colitis. TCRdb's table, derived via immunoSEQ multiplex PCR, lists solely in-frame clones and lacks some. The sample holds 59,000 or so clones; 70% to 80% are singletons and the top ten take roughly 5.2%. Sequencing was carried out using blood. Receptors were obtained from a boy younger than 18 with moderate ulcerative colitis.

There are a few counts of this clone. CDR3: CASGTEGPKLFF. CDR3 DNA: TGTGCTAGTGGTACCGAGGGCCCGAAGCTGTTTTTT. The V call is TRBV12-5, the J call TRBJ2-2, with a tentative D call TRBD2 (5 bases). Per germline, CDR1 LGHNT and CDR2 FRNRAP. This CDR3 is 12 amino acids long. The germline V and J ends were trimmed by 5 bases and 12 bases, with 13 bases remaining between them. Based on the CDR3 plus reference TRBV12-5 and TRBJ2-2, the full variable domain is DARVTQTPRHKVTEMGQEVTMRCQPILGHNTVFWYRQTMMQGLELLAYFRNRAPLDDSGMPKDRFSAEMPDATLATLKIQPSEPRDSAVYFCASGTEGPKLFFGEGSRLTVL.

The chain uses TRBV11-3 and TRBJ1-5; D gene uncertain. Looked up from germline, CDR1 is SGHNT and CDR2 is YENEEA. The CDR3 covers 14 residues. V was shortened by 0 bases and J by 0 bases, with 3 bases between the two germline ends. CDR3 nucleotide sequence: TGTGCCAGCAGCTTAGATAGTAGCAATCAGCCCCAGCATTTT. This gives the protein CASSLDSSNQPQHF. The full variable domain, its missing parts supplied by reference TRBV11-3 and TRBJ1-5, is EAGVVQSPRYKIIEKKQPVAFWCNPISGHNTLYWYLQNLGQGPELLIRYENEEAVDDSQLPKDRFSAERLKGVDSTLKIQPAELGDSAVYLCASSLDSSNQPQHFGDGTRLSIL.

This chain links TRBV29-1 with TRBJ2-7, with TRBD1 matching over 8 bases. Trimming cost V 5 bases and J 3 bases; bases outside gene matches: 6. The germline V gene encodes CDR1 SQVTM and CDR2 ANQGSEA. CDR3 length equals 13 residues. CDR3 loop: CSVLPGGLYEQYF. The CDR3 DNA is TGCAGCGTTTTACCAGGGGGCCTCTACGAGCAGTACTTC.

V gene TRBV9 combines with J gene TRBJ2-7, with 7 nucleotides matching TRBD1. The CDR3 contains 13 residues. Looked up from germline, CDR1 is SGDLS and CDR2 is YYNGEE. J lost 4 bases, V lost 3 bases, and 4 bases had no gene match. The CDR3 spells CASSGGQPYEQYF. CDR3 in DNA: TGTGCCAGCAGCGGGGGACAGCCATACGAGCAGTACTTC.

The chain combines TRBV10-3 with TRBJ2-1; 9 nucleotides agree with TRBD2. J was trimmed by 7 bases and V by 0 bases; bases with no gene match: 10. This CDR3 has 17 residues. Per the germline V gene, CDR1 is ENHRY and CDR2 is SYGVKD. The CDR3 sequence is CAISESLGGLARNEQFF. The CDR3 region has the DNA TGTGCCATCAGTGAGTCGCTGGGGGGACTAGCACGGAATGAGCAGTTCTTC.

This clone was seen once. The chain links TRBV5-5 to TRBJ1-1; tentative D call: TRBD1 (5 bases). V dropped 3 bases and J dropped 4 bases, with 7 bases sitting between them. This CDR3 spans 12 amino acids. Germline-derived CDR1 and CDR2 are SGHKS and YYEKEE (reference sequence). Written as DNA, the CDR3 is TGTGCCAGCAGCTCTGGGGGCACTGAAGCTTTCTTT. This sequence encodes CASSSGGTEAFF.

CDR3 sequence: CASRALGGSSYEQYF. The CDR3 DNA is TGTGCCAGCAGGGCCTTGGGGGGGTCCTCCTACGAGCAGTACTTC. V gene TRBV27 combines with J gene TRBJ2-7; 7 nucleotides agree with TRBD2. The CDR3 covers 15 residues. Looked up from germline, CDR1 is MNHEY and CDR2 is SMNVEV (reference sequence). The V gene end was trimmed by 6 bases and the J gene end by 0 bases; junction bases not matched to a gene: 8.

The chain is built from TRBV5-4 and TRBJ2-1; the D gene could be TRBD1 or TRBD2 (5 bases each). The CDR3 loop spans 14 amino acids. The V end was cut by 3 bases, the J end by 8 bases, with 15 bases between. Germline lookup yields CDR1 SGHNT and CDR2 YYREEE (reference sequence). The CDR3 DNA is TGTGCCAGCAGCTACACCCCGGGGCCGGATGAGCAGTTCTTC. Its protein is CASSYTPGPDEQFF.

The chain has TRBV7-2 and TRBJ2-3; D gene unclear. V lost 5 bases and J 6 bases, leaving 12 bases between the germline ends. CDR1 SGHTA and CDR2 FQGNSA come from the germline V gene. The CDR3 is made up of 13 amino acids. The CDR3 sequence: CASSLSTPDTQYF. CDR3 nucleotide sequence: TGTGCCAGCAGCCTGAGTACCCCCGATACGCAGTATTTT.

This clone was detected a few times. The chain recombines TRBV19 with TRBJ1-1; D is unclear. The V end lost 9 bases, the J end lost 3 bases, and 8 bases lay between the germline ends. Germline CDR1 LNHDA, CDR2 SQIVND (reference sequence). The length of the CDR3 is 11 residues. CDR3 sequence: CARTVDTEAFF. The CDR3 nucleotides are TGTGCCAGGACGGTGGACACTGAAGCTTTCTTT.

The chain links TRBV21-1 to TRBJ1-5; the table names TRBD1, a call not compared with the DNA. TRBV21-1 is shown as a pseudogene. CDR3 size: 13 residues. CDR3 amino acids: CARGQRSNQPQHF. As DNA, the CDR3 is TGTGCCAGAGGACAGCGTAGCAATCAGCCCCAGCATTTT.

The chain combines TRBV6-5 with TRBJ2-5; 8 bases match TRBD1. Trimming took 2 bases from V and 4 from J; bases not matched to a gene: 6. Germline lookup yields CDR1 MNHEY and CDR2 SVGAGI. There are 15 residues in the CDR3. In DNA, the CDR3 is TGTGCCAGCAGTTACGGTTTCCAGGGGGCAGAGACCCAGTACTTC. Its translation: CASSYGFQGAETQYF.

V gene TRBV6-5 combines with J gene TRBJ2-7, with 9 bases fitting TRBD1. Germline loops: CDR1 MNHEY, CDR2 SVGAGI. V trimming: 4 bases; J trimming: 3 bases; junction bases outside the gene matches: 1. The CDR3 loop spans 13 amino acids. CDR3 protein: CASSLGQGYEQYF. The DNA for the CDR3 is TGTGCCAGCAGTTTGGGACAGGGCTACGAGCAGTACTTC.